These 9 T cell receptor beta chains were sequenced from one sample in a study of T cell responses to AZD1222 COVID-19 vaccine. TCRdb's copy holds only in-frame clones and misses some; the assay was immunoSEQ multiplex PCR. This sample has roughly 190,000 clones, with approximately 92% found just once. The sample here was peripheral blood, taken on day 0 of AZD1222 vaccination. These receptor sequences come from an adult in good health.

The chain recombines TRBV9 with TRBJ2-3; D is ambiguous. This CDR3 region has 15 residues. Germline V gene sequence: CDR1 SGDLS, CDR2 YYNGEE. The V gene lost 0 bases and the J gene lost 2 bases, with 10 bases spanning the gap. CDR3 sequence: CASSVGGVLTDTQYF. The CDR3 bases are TGTGCCAGCAGCGTAGGAGGCGTCCTCACAGATACGCAGTATTTT.

CDR3 sequence: CATSDAQAGGTYNEQFF. CDR3 DNA: TGTGCCACCAGTGATGCCCAAGCGGGGGGCACTTACAATGAGCAGTTCTTC. This chain links TRBV24-1 with TRBJ2-1; the match to TRBD2 covers 9 bases. The V gene's germline CDR1 is KGHDR and CDR2 SFDVKD. This CDR3 region has 17 residues. Trimming at V came to 3 bases and at J to 4 bases, leaving 9 bases not matched to a gene.

The chain joins TRBV7-9 to TRBJ1-4; D is possibly TRBD1 (6 bases). Germline V gene lookup returns CDR1 SEHNR and CDR2 FQNEAQ (reference sequence). Deletions cut 5 bases from V and 0 bases from J, with 13 bases between. The CDR3 sequence is 16 residues long. CDR3 DNA sequence: TGTGCCAGCAGCAAACGGACAGTTTCAACTAATGAAAAACTGTTTTTT. It yields the protein CASSKRTVSTNEKLFF.

The gene calls are TRBV5-1 and TRBJ2-3; 11 nucleotides line up with TRBD2. This CDR3 region has 15 residues. The V gene end was trimmed by 0 bases and the J gene end by 8 bases; junction bases not matched to a gene: 5. CDR1 SGHRS and CDR2 YFSETQ come from the germline V gene. Here the CDR3 reads CASSLGLAGSGTQYF. The DNA for the CDR3 is TGCGCCAGCAGCTTGGGACTAGCGGGGTCGGGTACGCAGTATTTT.

This rearrangement joins TRBV18 to TRBJ1-1; tentative D call: TRBD1 (5 bases). The V gene's germline CDR1 is KGHSH and CDR2 LQKENI. V gave up 0 bases and J gave up 7 bases, with 18 bases separating them. The CDR3 consists of 16 residues. The CDR3 nucleotides are TGTGCCAGCTCACCACCGAGCGGCCGGGACGTGGGTGAAGCTTTCTTT. It yields the protein CASSPPSGRDVGEAFF.

This clone was seen a few times. V is TRBV28 and J is TRBJ2-1; D uncertain. This CDR3 spans 16 amino acids. Looked up from germline, CDR1 is MDHEN and CDR2 is SYDVKM. Trimming took 5 bases from V and 0 from J, leaving 14 bases between them. DNA of the CDR3: TGTGCCAGCAGTCGGAGACTGGAGAGCTCCTACAATGAGCAGTTCTTC. Protein sequence: CASSRRLESSYNEQFF.

V is TRBV5-1 and J is TRBJ2-3; no reliable D call. Germline CDR1 and CDR2: SGHRS and YFSETQ. Trimming removed 2 bases at V and 1 base at J, with 8 bases between. This CDR3 contains 14 residues. The CDR3 nucleotides are TGCGCCAGCAGCTTCGCCCAGGGCACAGATACGCAGTATTTT. The encoded protein is CASSFAQGTDTQYF.

This clone was seen only a few times. This chain connects TRBV5-6 to TRBJ1-2; D gene ambiguous. Trimming pared 1 base from V and 8 bases from J, leaving 15 bases between. The CDR3 extends over 14 amino acids. Per germline, CDR1 SGHDT and CDR2 YYEEEE. DNA for the CDR3: TGTGCCAGCAGCTTGTTCTCGGGGAGGGAAGGCTACACCTTC. This translates into CASSLFSGREGYTF.

This clone showed up just once. The CDR3 bases are TGTGCCAGCAGTGAGCAGGGCACCCAGGGCCAGCCCCAGCATTTT. Translation: CASSEQGTQGQPQHF. This sequence joins TRBV6-1 and TRBJ1-5, with D possibly being TRBD1 (5 bases). V was pared by 3 bases and J by 7 bases, with 16 bases between. The CDR3 length is 15 residues. Germline values: CDR1 MNHNS, CDR2 SASEGT.